This TCR beta chain was sequenced for a study of cytomegalovirus exposure and HLA in healthy donors. The CDR3 runs to 14 residues. V was shortened by 3 bases and J by 10 bases, with 13 bases between the two germline ends. Germline-derived CDR1 and CDR2 are ENHRY and SYGVKD. 60 Vbeta and 13 Jbeta primers were used in PCR. Measured with immunoSEQ multiplex PCR; TCRdb has only the in-frame clones, and not every one. This table holds 140,000 to 150,000 clones, 70% to 80% found once. The TCR was taken from a young woman in good health and CMV-seropositive. Material for sequencing was PBMCs. This rearrangement joins TRBV10-3 to TRBJ1-6; no reliable D call. CDR3 DNA sequence: TGTGCCATCAGTGATCGGGAAAGGAGGTCACCCCTCCACTTT. Translated, it gives CAISDRERRSPLHF.